The rows below give T cell receptor beta chains drawn from one sample of a study of regulatory T cells in long-lasting Graves disease. One entry per CDR3 protein, called by TCRdb with MiXCR from the multiplex PCR reads. The sample consists of more than 450,000 distinct CDR3 sequences, 15% to 20% of them appearing once. These data were also reused for a study on T cells in Graves' hyperthyroidism and ophthalmopathy.

The sample was peripheral blood mononuclear cells (PBMCs), taken at new diagnosis, from a patient treated with antithyroid drugs. These TCRs come from a man between 35 and 55 years old with Graves disease. Each CDR3 is given with its conserved first and last residue. The D gene is left open where the match is weak. For some rows the clone size is stated as once, few or many, or as a class when expanded; others skip it.

j_call | clone_size | d_call | v_call | cdr3_nt | cdr3_aa
TRBJ2-7 | NA | TRBD2 | TRBV29-1 | TGCAGCGTTGATTTGGCGGGAGAGTACGAGCAGTACTTC | CSVDLAGEYEQYF
TRBJ2-1 | many | NA | TRBV19 | TGTGCCAGTAGTATTCGGGGACGCAATGAGCAGTTCTTC | CASSIRGRNEQFF
TRBJ2-4 | many | NA | TRBV20-1 | TGCAGTGCTAGAAATACAGGGCGGAGAGACATTCAGTACTTC | CSARNTGRRDIQYF
TRBJ1-2 | few | TRBD1 | TRBV7-2 | TGTGCCAGCAGCCCTCCCGGACAGGGGTACTATGGCTACACCTTC | CASSPPGQGYYGYTF
TRBJ2-7 | many | TRBD1 | TRBV6-1 | TGTGCCGGCAGGCAAAGGGACAGGGGGGAAGAGCAGTACTTC | CAGRQRDRGEEQYF
TRBJ2-7 | NA | NA | TRBV10-3 | TGTGCCATCAGTGAGAGCTACTACGAGCAGTACTTC | CAISESYYEQYF
TRBJ1-2 | many | NA | TRBV28 | TGTGCCAGCAGTTTTGGGAAAAACTATGGCTACACCTTC | CASSFGKNYGYTF
TRBJ1-4 | many | TRBD1 | TRBV11-2 | TGTGCCAGCAGCAGCACAGGGGGGGGTGAAAAACTGTTTTTT | CASSSTGGGEKLFF
TRBJ2-3 | many | TRBD2 | TRBV20-1 | TGCAGTGCCCGTGCTAATACTAGCGGGATGGGACCCGATACGCAGTATTTT | CSARANTSGMGPDTQYF
TRBJ1-4 | many | NA | TRBV7-2 | TGTGCCAGCAGCCAACGGGGGGGGCGCTTGGAAAAACTGTTTTTT | CASSQRGGRLEKLFF
TRBJ2-1 | few | TRBD2 | TRBV20-1 | TGCAGTGCTAGAGTTTCTGGGACTAGCGGGACAAGCTCCTACAATGAGCAGTTCTTC | CSARVSGTSGTSSYNEQFF
TRBJ1-1 | few | TRBD1 | TRBV7-9 | TGTGCCAGCGGAAACAGGGGGAGCATTGAAGCTTTCTTT | CASGNRGSIEAFF
TRBJ2-7 | NA | NA | TRBV20-1 | TGCAGTGCAGACGGCCCAAATTCAGGGGTTGCCTACGAGCAGTACTTC | CSADGPNSGVAYEQYF
TRBJ2-7 | NA | TRBD1 | TRBV28 | TGTGCCACCGAGGGGGACAGGGGGTCGTCGCAGTACTTC | CATEGDRGSSQYF
TRBJ2-1 | NA | TRBD2 | TRBV2 | TGTGCCAGCAGTTCTCTAGCGGGAGCTGTTGAGCAGTTCTTC | CASSSLAGAVEQFF
TRBJ2-2 | NA | NA | TRBV6-1 | TGTGCCAGCAGCCGTCACCCCGGGGTCCCCGGGGAGCTGTTTTTT | CASSRHPGVPGELFF
TRBJ2-1 | NA | NA | TRBV5-1 | TGCGCCAGCAGCTTGGAGGGTAGACGCGATGAGCAGTTCTTC | CASSLEGRRDEQFF
TRBJ2-7 | many | NA | TRBV30 | TGTGCCTGGAGTGTACCCCGGACCTACGAGCAGTACTTC | CAWSVPRTYEQYF
TRBJ1-2 | few | NA | TRBV24-1 | TGTGCCACCAGTGATTTGGAGTATGGCTACACCTTC | CATSDLEYGYTF
TRBJ2-4 | many | NA | TRBV2 | TGTGCCAGCACCAGGGCCCTAACCAAAAACATTCAGTACTTC | CASTRALTKNIQYF
TRBJ2-3 | few | TRBD2 | TRBV6-8 | TGTGCCAGCAGTTCCCGGACTAGCGTTGCAGATACGCAGTATTTT | CASSSRTSVADTQYF
TRBJ2-1 | many | TRBD1 | TRBV2 | TGTGCCAGCAGGAGGGGACAGAAACCCAATGAGCAGTTCTTC | CASRRGQKPNEQFF
TRBJ2-5 | NA | TRBD1 | TRBV7-2 | TGTGCCAGCAGGAGTTCGGACAGGTGGGAAGAGACCCAGTACTTC | CASRSSDRWEETQYF
TRBJ1-1 | NA | NA | TRBV2 | TGTGCCAGCAGCAGGGGTGGCGCCGGGGCGAACACTGAAGCTTTCTTT | CASSRGGAGANTEAFF
TRBJ2-1 | many | NA | TRBV3-1 | TGTGCCAGCAGCCCACTCGGGGGCCCTCGGCAGTTCTTC | CASSPLGGPRQFF
TRBJ1-2 | many | NA | TRBV28 | TGTGCCAGCAGTTTGTCTCCTAATGGCTACACCTTC | CASSLSPNGYTF
TRBJ2-3 | many | NA | TRBV10-3 | TGTGCCATCAGTGAGGGGGATACGCAGTATTTT | CAISEGDTQYF
TRBJ1-3 | NA | NA | TRBV5-1 | TGCGCCAGCAGATCCGGACCTACCGGGGGAAACACCATATATTTT | CASRSGPTGGNTIYF
TRBJ1-1 | many | NA | TRBV4-1 | TGCGCCAGCAGCCAACTTGAGAGGGGGGATTTGAACACTGAAGCTTTCTTT | CASSQLERGDLNTEAFF
TRBJ2-2 | many | TRBD1 | TRBV5-1 | TGCGCCAGCAGCCTGTTGACAGGGGCGACGAACACCGGGGAGCTGTTTTTT | CASSLLTGATNTGELFF
TRBJ1-3 | few | TRBD1 | TRBV6-9 | TGTGCCAGCAGTTTTGCCAGGGGGGCTGGAAACACCATATATTTT | CASSFARGAGNTIYF
TRBJ1-1 | NA | NA | TRBV6-2/TRBV6-3 | TGTGCCAGCAGTTACCTACTAACGGACAGCATGAACACTGAAGCTTTCTTT | CASSYLLTDSMNTEAFF
TRBJ1-2 | many | TRBD1 | TRBV18 | TGTGCCAGCTCAAAAGGACAGGGTGGAGGCTACACCTTC | CASSKGQGGGYTF
TRBJ2-1 | many | NA | TRBV28 | TGTGCCAGCAGTTTGGTCCGTCGGAATGAGCAGTTCTTC | CASSLVRRNEQFF
TRBJ2-3 | many | TRBD1 | TRBV7-9 | TGTGCCAGCAGCCCTCAACAGGGGGCTGGGTATACGCAGTATTTT | CASSPQQGAGYTQYF
TRBJ2-7 | many | TRBD1 | TRBV27 | TGTGCCAGCAGCCAATTGACAGGGGCCCACGAGCAGTACTTC | CASSQLTGAHEQYF
TRBJ1-4 | many | NA | TRBV20-1 | TGCAGTGTTCCCCCAATAGGATACCCAGAAAAACTGTTTTTT | CSVPPIGYPEKLFF
TRBJ2-7 | many | TRBD1 | TRBV3-1 | TGTGCCAGCAGCCAACGCAGGGGGCTCTACGAGCAGTACTTC | CASSQRRGLYEQYF
TRBJ2-7 | NA | TRBD1 | TRBV6-2/TRBV6-3 | TGTGCCAGCAGTTACTCTTTGGTTGGGACAGGGACCTACGAGCAGTACTTC | CASSYSLVGTGTYEQYF
TRBJ2-7 | many | TRBD2 | TRBV28 | TGTGCCAGCAGTCCCCCGGGGGGGGGAGGCTACGAGCAGTACTTC | CASSPPGGGGYEQYF
TRBJ2-7 | many | NA | TRBV20-1 | TGCAGTGCTCCCCAGAGCGGCTACGAGCAGTACTTC | CSAPQSGYEQYF
TRBJ2-7 | NA | NA | TRBV10-1 | TGCGCCAGCAGTGAGAGGGCCGCGGCAGGGACCATCTACGAGCAGTACTTC | CASSERAAAGTIYEQYF
TRBJ2-3 | NA | TRBD2 | TRBV29-1 | TGCAGCGGTGCGGGACTAGCGACAGATACGCAGTATTTT | CSGAGLATDTQYF